This T cell receptor (beta chain) was sequenced in a study of T-cell memory formation after mild COVID-19 (TCRdb year 2021). Notes on the research overall: TCR sequence clusters from the two donors were found to be largely donor specific. The cohort comprised two young, previously healthy adult volunteers, one female and one male. In a couple of donors, T-cell clones that expanded and contracted after mild COVID-19 were tracked by sequencing TCRalpha and TCRbeta repertoires over time. Overall results and qualifications from the work: The study included only a couple of mild cases, and larger cohorts that include severe cases with pre-infection samples were judged to be necessary. Clones that contracted from day 15 to 85 showed balanced CD4/CD8 phenotypes, whereas a second wave of clones that expanded from day 15 to 37 leaned towards CD4+. Some responding clones were found in pre-infection memory, which suggests that pre-existing cross-reactive memory T cells took part in the SARS-CoV-2 response. Whether the second-wave clones peaking on day 37 were SARS-CoV-2 specific was not confirmed. Contracting CD4+ clones were found mainly in CM and EM memory subsets, while CD8+ clones were enriched in EMRA.

Sequencing used an Illumina NovaSeq 6000. TCRalpha and TCRbeta cDNA libraries were built by 5'RACE with constant-segment primers, adding sample barcodes and unique molecular identifiers. RNA was extracted from every sample with Trizol reagent. Library amplification was performed in two PCR steps, and a second sample barcode and Illumina TruSeq adapters were introduced in the second step. The libraries were sequenced on an Illumina NovaSeq using 2 x 150 bp paired-end reads. Concerning the study's data processing: Reads were demultiplexed and collapsed into UMI-guided consensus sequences with migec v1.2.7. Using mixcr v2.1.11, the UMI consensuses were aligned to TRA and TRB V and J templates and assembled into clonotypes. Clonotypes were classified as expanded or contracted when called significant by both edgeR and NoisET, with noise models trained on biological replicates. For edgeR calls, the thresholds were a false discovery rate-adjusted p below 0.01 and a log2 fold-change of 1. As an exploratory analysis of dynamics, max-normalized trajectories of the 1000 most abundant clonotypes were examined with PCA combined with hierarchical clustering. Separately sequenced CD4+ and CD8+ repertoires were used to assign the CD4 or CD8 phenotype of responding clones. In TCRdb, the public reads were trimmed at Q25 with fastp and aligned with MiXCR, with productive beta chains retained. CDR3 protein sequences are deduplicated, and each keeps its most common genes and DNA. What appears here as the V and J calls and clone size reflects TCRdb's work, not the paper's. The sample contains roughly 350,000 distinct CDR3 sequences, 20% to 25% of them found a single time. The top ten constitute around 12% of the sample.

V lost 6 bases and J lost 5 bases; the stretch between them is 20 bases long. CDR1 KGHSH and CDR2 LQKENI were looked up in the germline V gene. The CDR3 runs 15 amino acids, cysteine and phenylalanine included. The sequence is cut down to CDR3 DNA, 45 bases in frame from base 1. This clonotype was counted a few times. Its antigen is unknown. No per-base quality is available; no much larger clone lies one base away. PBMCs were isolated by Ficoll-Paque density gradient centrifugation. The specimen was PBMCs or a T cell subset sorted from them (not recorded which). The chain is made from TRBV18 and TRBJ2-7, and the D gene may be TRBD2, 5 bases matching. The receptor was derived from an adult woman who had mild COVID-19 (a few samples of this study predate the infection). The sample titles of this study are shuffled in the database, so cell type and time point are left out; the donor was told from shared clones. This receptor has the CDR3 CASSRVGALGNEQYF. At the DNA level, the sequence is TGTGCCAGCTCCCGCGTGGGAGCCTTGGGGAACGAGCAGTACTTC.